Listed below are T cell receptor beta chains from one sample, sequenced in a study of post-analysis software for immune sequencing data. MiXCR, run by TCRdb on the PCR reads, gives a single entry per CDR3 protein. The table has approximately 660,000 distinct CDR3 sequences, 55% to 60% seen once; the top ten hold approximately 10%. The source material was blood. The receptors derive from a girl aged 2 to 9 with multiple sclerosis. Both conserved end residues are part of each CDR3. The order of the fields is D gene, V gene, J gene, clone size, CDR3 DNA, CDR3 protein. A D gene is named only where the DNA matches it firmly. A clone size is listed for some rows: how often the clone was seen (once, few, many), or a class if it is expanded.

D gene: -; V gene: TRBV7-2; J gene: TRBJ1-2; clone size: once; CDR3 DNA: TGTGCCAGCAGCGGCCCCCCGGGTCTCTATGGCTACACCTTC; CDR3 protein: CASSGPPGLYGYTF
D gene: TRBD2; V gene: TRBV20-1; J gene: TRBJ2-7; clone size: -; CDR3 DNA: TGCAATGCTTCTATTCTAACTAGCGGCTCTTCCTACGAGCAGTACTTC; CDR3 protein: CNASILTSGSSYEQYF
D gene: -; V gene: TRBV20-1; J gene: TRBJ2-3; clone size: -; CDR3 DNA: TGCAGTGCTCCACAGGGAACAGATACGCAGTATTTT; CDR3 protein: CSAPQGTDTQYF
D gene: TRBD2; V gene: TRBV9; J gene: TRBJ2-3; clone size: few; CDR3 DNA: TGTGCCAGCAGCGAGGGACTAGCGGGAAACCCCACAGATACGCAGTATTTT; CDR3 protein: CASSEGLAGNPTDTQYF
D gene: -; V gene: TRBV24-1; J gene: TRBJ2-3; clone size: few; CDR3 DNA: TGTGCCACCCGTAAATCAGGTCTTAGCACAGATACGCAGTATTTT; CDR3 protein: CATRKSGLSTDTQYF
D gene: -; V gene: TRBV12-3/TRBV12-4; J gene: TRBJ1-2; clone size: -; CDR3 DNA: TGTGCCAGTCGAAGGGCAGGGAAGTACTATGGCTACACCTTC; CDR3 protein: CASRRAGKYYGYTF
D gene: -; V gene: TRBV3-1; J gene: TRBJ2-5; clone size: -; CDR3 DNA: TGTGCCAGCAGCCCTCCATGGGGGGGGGCCGTGATGAAAATGGAGACCCAGTACTTC; CDR3 protein: CASSPPWGGAVMKMETQYF
D gene: -; V gene: TRBV20-1; J gene: TRBJ2-1; clone size: few; CDR3 DNA: TGCAGTGCTAGTAGCGGAAGCTCCTACAATGAGCAGTTCTTC; CDR3 protein: CSASSGSSYNEQFF
D gene: -; V gene: TRBV7-2; J gene: TRBJ1-1; clone size: few; CDR3 DNA: TGTGCCAGCAGCGAAACAGGTGAAGCTTTCTTT; CDR3 protein: CASSETGEAFF
D gene: TRBD2; V gene: TRBV7-2; J gene: TRBJ2-1; clone size: -; CDR3 DNA: TGTGCCAGCAGCCTAGGTCCCGGACTAGCGGGGGGGCCGAGGTGGTTCTTC; CDR3 protein: CASSLGPGLAGGPRWFF
D gene: -; V gene: TRBV15; J gene: TRBJ2-7; clone size: -; CDR3 DNA: TGTGCCACCAGCAGAGAACCGGGCCACTACGAGCAGTACTTC; CDR3 protein: CATSREPGHYEQYF
D gene: -; V gene: TRBV19; J gene: TRBJ2-7; clone size: -; CDR3 DNA: TGTACCAGTAAATATAAGGGGCCCTACGAGCAGTACTTC; CDR3 protein: CTSKYKGPYEQYF
D gene: -; V gene: TRBV5-1; J gene: TRBJ1-4; clone size: -; CDR3 DNA: TGCGCCAGCAGCTTGGGATCGCATGGTGAAAAACTGTTTTTT; CDR3 protein: CASSLGSHGEKLFF
D gene: TRBD1; V gene: TRBV10-3; J gene: TRBJ1-2; clone size: -; CDR3 DNA: TGTGCCATCAGTGAGTCCTGGGACAGAAACCTCTATGGCTACACCTTC; CDR3 protein: CAISESWDRNLYGYTF
D gene: -; V gene: TRBV29-1; J gene: TRBJ2-4; clone size: few; CDR3 DNA: TGCAGTACCAAGGAGGGAAACATTCAGTACTTC; CDR3 protein: CSTKEGNIQYF
D gene: TRBD2; V gene: TRBV27; J gene: TRBJ2-4; clone size: few; CDR3 DNA: TGTGCCAGCAGTACCCGAAGCGGGAGAGGCGGAAACATTCAGTACTTC; CDR3 protein: CASSTRSGRGGNIQYF
D gene: -; V gene: TRBV10-1; J gene: TRBJ2-5; clone size: many; CDR3 DNA: TGCGCCAGCAGTGGGACGCTCCAAGAGACCCAGTACTTC; CDR3 protein: CASSGTLQETQYF
D gene: -; V gene: TRBV12-3/TRBV12-4; J gene: TRBJ1-2; clone size: -; CDR3 DNA: TGTGCCAGCAGTTCCCGGGACGGTTCCTATGGCTACACCTTC; CDR3 protein: CASSSRDGSYGYTF
D gene: -; V gene: TRBV25-1; J gene: TRBJ2-3; clone size: -; CDR3 DNA: TGTGCCAGCAGTGAATCAGGGGTCGATACGCAGTATTTT; CDR3 protein: CASSESGVDTQYF
D gene: TRBD2; V gene: TRBV4-1; J gene: TRBJ2-7; clone size: -; CDR3 DNA: TGCGCCAGCAGCCAAACTAGCGGCTTGTGCTACGAGCAGTACTTC; CDR3 protein: CASSQTSGLCYEQYF
D gene: TRBD1; V gene: TRBV29-1; J gene: TRBJ1-2; clone size: -; CDR3 DNA: TGCAGCGTTGGCCGGACAGGACAGAAGTTCTATGGCTACACCTTC; CDR3 protein: CSVGRTGQKFYGYTF
D gene: -; V gene: TRBV7-2; J gene: TRBJ2-4; clone size: few; CDR3 DNA: TGTGCCAGCAGCACCGGACTAGCCAAAAACATTCAGTACTTC; CDR3 protein: CASSTGLAKNIQYF